This TCR beta chain was sequenced for a study of T cells expressing NK-cell markers. This CDR3 region has 14 residues. Germline V gene lookup returns CDR1 DFQATT and CDR2 SNEGSKA (reference sequence). TCRdb reprocessed the 5' RACE reads, keeping one entry per CDR3 protein, no DNA. This sample contains under 600,000 distinct CDR3 sequences. The clonotype originates from a woman aged 45 to 65 in good health. Sequences were obtained from blood T cells: a sorted CD56 or NKG2C T cell subset, CD4+ or CD8+ T cells, or bulk PBMC T cells (not recorded which). The chain has TRBV20-1 and TRBJ1-2; TCRdb returns TRBD1, unconfirmable since there is no DNA. This CDR3 reads CSAPGQGGNYGYTF.